The TCR beta chain under discussion was sequenced for a study of T-cell reconstitution after alpha-beta-depleted transplantation in children. The V gene lost 3 bases and the J gene lost 6 bases, with 8 bases spanning the gap. This CDR3 has 11 amino acids. Germline CDR1 DFQATT, CDR2 SNEGSKA (reference sequence). During its preparation, the TCRbeta library received unique molecular identifiers. TCRdb re-called the PCR reads with MiXCR, one entry per CDR3 protein. The sample yields about 350,000 distinct CDR3 sequences, 13% seen once. The sequence was obtained from a human donor who donated a stem cell graft to a child with Fanconi anemia. The starting material was PBMCs, obtained from the stem cell graft. This chain uses TRBV20-1 with TRBJ1-1; D remains unclear. The CDR3: CSARRSAEAFF. The CDR3, as DNA: TGCAGTGCTAGGAGGAGCGCTGAAGCTTTCTTT.